This T cell receptor beta chain was documented in a study of T cells in Graves' hyperthyroidism and ophthalmopathy. It was RNA transcripts that yielded the amplified TCR beta CDR3 regions. RT-PCR in the first round (using the HTBI primer set) targeted the TCR CDR3. TCRdb ran MiXCR on the multiplex PCR reads and lists one entry per CDR3 protein. The data contain about 700,000 distinct CDR3 sequences, 11% to 15% of them singletons. Germline assignment: CDR1 SEHNR and CDR2 FQNEAQ (reference sequence). Unmatched junction bases numbered 12, after V lost 5 bases and J lost 5 bases. The CDR3 runs 16 residues. Patients aged 18 to 65 had newly diagnosed hyperthyroidism lasting under 2 months.

The origin of this receptor is a woman between 18 and 30 years old with Graves' hyperthyroidism. The sample was blood. The genes are TRBV7-9 and TRBJ1-2; 9 nucleotides line up with TRBD1. The CDR3 coding sequence is TGTGCCAGCAGCCCGCGGGGACAGGGAATAATTTATGGCTACACCTTC. Its translation is CASSPRGQGIIYGYTF.